The TCR beta chain under discussion was sequenced for a study of CD8+CD57+ T cells in acquired aplastic anemia. About the study: Researchers reported that healthy donors averaged about 11 million reads for CD4+ cells. General study points: Between patients and controls, CD8+ Simpson's diversity did not vary significantly. Shared by patients and controls, approximately 28 CD8+ CDR3s were abundant in patients.

CDR3 length: 14 residues. V dropped 4 bases and J dropped 2 bases, with 11 bases sitting between them. Profiling of TCR beta VDJ combinations and CDR3 sequences used genomic DNA as template. TCRdb called the reads again in MiXCR, with one record for every CDR3 protein. The table includes some 82,000 distinct CDR3 sequences, approximately 45% detected once. This clonotype was seen many times. Its antigen is not known. The sequenced sample consisted of sorted CD4+, CD8+, or CD8+CD57+ T cells (not recorded which) from PBMCs. The clonotype was recovered from a human donor in good health, serving as a control. The chain recombines TRBV12-3 or TRBV12-4 with TRBJ2-5, with a possible D match to TRBD2 (6 bases). Written as DNA, the CDR3 is TGTGCCAGCAGTTGGAGAGGAGGGCAAGAGACCCAGTACTTC. Translation gives CASSWRGGQETQYF.